Shown below are 10 T cell receptor beta chains from a single sample sequenced in a study of blood T cells in healthy people across ages. Sample-barcoded 5' priming and a J-beta primer mix drove a second PCR of 7 to 11 cycles. TCRdb processed the 5' RACE reads anew with MiXCR; each CDR3 protein has one entry. The sample comprises over 1,500,000 distinct CDR3 sequences, 35% to 50% of which are singletons, and roughly 23% rests with the top ten. The sequencing input was blood. All receptors derive from a human donor in good health.

The chain combines TRBV20-1 with TRBJ1-5; the match to TRBD1 covers 7 bases. The CDR3 spans 15 residues. Germline-derived CDR1 and CDR2 are DFQATT and SNEGSKA (reference sequence). The junction had 9 bases not matched to a gene; V was cut back by 5 bases and J by 2 bases. The CDR3 spells CSAPDRVYGNQPQHF. The CDR3 DNA sequence: TGCAGTGCTCCCGACAGGGTGTATGGCAATCAGCCCCAGCATTTT.

This clonotype has a handful of counts. The chain combines TRBV15 with TRBJ1-6; maybe TRBD1 (6 bases). Germline CDR1 and CDR2: LNHNV and YYDKDF (reference sequence). Trimming stripped 5 bases from V and 0 bases from J, with 11 bases between. This CDR3 is built from 16 residues. CDR3 DNA sequence: TGTGCCACCAGCGGAGGGGGGAGCTCCTATAATTCACCCCTCCACTTT. Translated: CATSGGGSSYNSPLHF.

This chain links TRBV12-3 or TRBV12-4 with TRBJ1-4; 8 nucleotides line up with TRBD1. Trimming cost V 4 bases and J 13 bases; bases outside gene matches: 14. CDR3 size: 15 residues. CDR3: CASSSGQGLVWGLFF. The CDR3, as DNA: TGTGCCAGCAGTTCCGGACAGGGCCTGGTGTGGGGACTGTTTTTT.

The rearrangement links TRBV14 to TRBJ2-7; the D gene is possibly TRBD1 (6 bases). Per germline, CDR1 SGHDN and CDR2 FVKESK. CDR3 length: 16 residues. V was shortened by 4 bases and J by 0 bases, with 16 bases between the two germline ends. The DNA for the CDR3 is TGTGCCAGCAGCCCCGGGACACTCTGGAGCTCCTACGAGCAGTACTTC. Translating it yields CASSPGTLWSSYEQYF.

The chain has TRBV29-1 and TRBJ2-4, with 7 bases that match TRBD1. Germline V gene lookup returns CDR1 SQVTM and CDR2 ANQGSEA. The CDR3 has 11 residues. J was trimmed by 6 bases and V by 8 bases; bases with no gene match: 4. The CDR3 here is CSSGDRNIQYF. CDR3 nucleotide sequence: TGCAGCTCAGGGGACAGAAACATTCAGTACTTC.

For this clonotype: This may stem from a read error, because a much larger clone lies one nucleotide away. The V call is TRBV7-2, the J call TRBJ1-2, with D unclear. CDR3 length equals 13 residues. Trimming left V 5 bases short and J 8 bases short, with 15 bases between. Germline CDR1 reads SGHTA; CDR2 reads FQGNSA. The CDR3 region has the DNA TGTGCCAGCAGCCCTAGGGCAACAACGGGCTACACCTTC. It codes for CASSPRATTGYTF.

This clonotype was found many times. This chain joins TRBV4-3 and TRBJ2-1; unclear D gene. Germline CDR1 and CDR2: LGHNA and YSLEER. CDR3 length: 13 amino acids. The germline V and J ends were trimmed by 1 base and 7 bases, with 8 bases remaining between them. The CDR3 coding sequence is TGCGCCAGCAGCCAAGGACTCGTGAATGAGCAGTTCTTC. Protein sequence: CASSQGLVNEQFF.

This chain links TRBV12-3 or TRBV12-4 with TRBJ1-5; D might be TRBD1 (6 bases). Trimming took 6 bases from V and 6 from J, leaving 18 bases between them. This CDR3 has 15 amino acids. For the CDR3, the DNA is TGTGCCAGCAGCCCTGAGAGGGGGAGACTTCAGCCCCAGCATTTT. It is translated as CASSPERGRLQPQHF.

This clonotype occurred a few times. This chain links TRBV11-1 with TRBJ2-7; D remains unclear. CDR1 is SGHAT, CDR2 FQDESV, per germline (reference sequence). V shed 1 base and J shed 3 bases, with 13 bases lying between them. The CDR3 consists of 15 residues. CDR3 DNA: TGTGCCAGCAGCTTAGTCGATGGCACATTCTACGAGCAGTACTTC. Translated: CASSLVDGTFYEQYF.

There are a few counts of this clonotype. The J gene is TRBJ2-7, the V gene TRBV29-1, with 7 bases matching TRBD1. The germline V gene encodes CDR1 SQVTM and CDR2 ANQGSEA. V gave up 7 bases and J gave up 2 bases; unmatched junction bases: 14. The CDR3 loop spans 15 amino acids. The CDR3 DNA reads as TGCAGCGCCCGTACCCCAGGGGGACCTACCTACGAGCAGTACTTC. Amino acids: CSARTPGGPTYEQYF.